These 5 T cell receptor beta chains came from one sample sequenced in a study of T cell responses to AZD1222 COVID-19 vaccine (dated by TCRdb to the early 2020s). The sample's time point label is to be understood as: baseline before first vaccination. Receptor libraries were prepared by the immunoSEQ multiplex PCR assay. This is the immuneACCESS table as TCRdb keeps it, with only in-frame sequences that have V and J called. A part of the clones is gone; compared with another copy, unresolved V genes explain less than half, and the rest is unexplained. The sample includes about 130,000 clones, with nearly 95% observed a single time. The top ten clonotypes cover roughly 5.4% of the sample. Sample: peripheral blood, taken on day 0 of AZD1222 vaccination. Source of these receptors: an adult in good health.

This sequence joins TRBV7-3 and TRBJ2-1; 7 bases fit TRBD1. This CDR3 is 15 amino acids long. Germline V lookup: CDR1 SGHTA, CDR2 FQGTGA. The ends lost 1 base at V and 4 bases at J; junction bases unmatched: 4. CDR3 protein: CASSLIGTVYNEQFF. The CDR3 DNA reads TGTGCCAGCAGCTTAATTGGGACAGTTTACAATGAGCAGTTCTTC.

The J gene is TRBJ2-2, the V gene TRBV3-1 (or the pseudogene TRBV3-2), with D possibly being TRBD1 (6 bases). V lost 7 bases to trimming and J lost 6 bases, with 18 bases between them. Germline V gives CDR1 LGHDT, CDR2 YNNKEL (reference sequence). This CDR3 region has 15 residues. CDR3 sequence (DNA): TGTGCCAGCACGACGCTGGGGGCCGGCGCCGGGGAGCTGTTTTTT. Translated, it gives CASTTLGAGAGELFF.

This clone showed up just once. The gene calls are TRBV7-6 and TRBJ2-1; 9 nucleotides align to TRBD2. This CDR3 contains 16 residues. Trimming took 3 bases from V and 0 from J; bases not matched to a gene: 3. Germline V gene sequence: CDR1 SGHVS, CDR2 FNYEAQ. In nucleotides, the CDR3 is TGTGCCAGCAGCTTTCGTAGCGGGAGCTCCTACAATGAGCAGTTCTTC. Amino acids: CASSFRSGSSYNEQFF. The entire variable domain, with the rest obtained from reference TRBV7-6 and TRBJ2-1, is as follows: GAGVSQSPRYKVTKRGQDVALRCDPISGHVSLYWYRQALGQGPEFLTYFNYEAQQDKSGLPNDRFSAERPEGSISTLTIQRTEQRDSAMYRCASSFRSGSSYNEQFFGPGTRLTVL.

The V gene is TRBV2, the J gene TRBJ1-1; D might be TRBD1 (6 bases). This CDR3 is 15 amino acids long. With 10 bases removed from V and 10 bases from J, the gap between germline ends came to 28 bases. Germline CDR1 and CDR2: SNHLY and FYNNEI. CDR3 sequence: CANYFNRETGCRAFF. The CDR3, as DNA: TGTGCCAACTACTTTAACAGGGAGACCGGTTGTAGAGCTTTCTTT.

The V and J genes are TRBV5-4 and TRBJ1-1, with D maybe TRBD1 (6 bases). The CDR3 runs 15 residues. The V gene lost 4 bases and the J gene lost 4 bases, with 17 bases spanning the gap. Germline lookup yields CDR1 SGHNT and CDR2 YYREEE (reference sequence). The CDR3 DNA reads TGTGCCAGCAGCAACAGCCGCCAGGGGCCCACTGAAGCTTTCTTT. This sequence encodes CASSNSRQGPTEAFF.